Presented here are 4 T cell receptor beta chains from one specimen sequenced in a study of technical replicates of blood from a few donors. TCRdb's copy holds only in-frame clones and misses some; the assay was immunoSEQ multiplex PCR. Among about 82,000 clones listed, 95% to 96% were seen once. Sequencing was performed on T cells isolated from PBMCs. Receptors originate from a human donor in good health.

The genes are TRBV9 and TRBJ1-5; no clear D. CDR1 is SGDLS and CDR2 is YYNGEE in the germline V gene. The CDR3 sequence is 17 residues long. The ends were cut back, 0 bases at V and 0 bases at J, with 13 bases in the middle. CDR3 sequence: CASSVGSLAYSNQPQHF. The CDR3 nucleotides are TGTGCCAGCAGCGTAGGATCTTTAGCCTATAGCAATCAGCCCCAGCATTTT.

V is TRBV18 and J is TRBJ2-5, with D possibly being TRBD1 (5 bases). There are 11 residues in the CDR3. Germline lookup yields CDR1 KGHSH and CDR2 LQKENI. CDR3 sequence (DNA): TGTGCTTCGAGACAGAAAGAGACCCAGTACTTC. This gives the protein CASRQKETQYF.

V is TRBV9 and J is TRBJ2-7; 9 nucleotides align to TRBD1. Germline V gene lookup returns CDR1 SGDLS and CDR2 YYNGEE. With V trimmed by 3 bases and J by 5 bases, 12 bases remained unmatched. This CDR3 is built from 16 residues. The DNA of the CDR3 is TGTGCCAGCAGCGGAAGTCCGGGACAGGGTTTTCACGAGCAGTACTTC. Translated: CASSGSPGQGFHEQYF.

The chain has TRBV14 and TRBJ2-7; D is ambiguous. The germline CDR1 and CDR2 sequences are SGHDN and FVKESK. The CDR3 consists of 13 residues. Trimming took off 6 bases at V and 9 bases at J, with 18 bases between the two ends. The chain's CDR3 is CASSLPGGGPQYF. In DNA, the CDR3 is TGTGCCAGCAGTCTACCGGGTGGCGGCCCGCAGTACTTC.